These 30 T cell receptor beta chains originate from one sample sequenced in a study of shared clonotypes between healthy human individuals. Sequencing was performed with immunoSEQ multiplex PCR; in TCRdb, only in-frame clones are kept and a portion is missing. This table holds roughly 500,000 clones, around 79% found once. The source material was PBMCs. Receptors were obtained from a woman between 40 and 50 years old in good health. Some clones in this sample may be carry-over from other donors' samples.

The rearrangement links TRBV21-1 to TRBJ2-5; the table assigns TRBD1, which was not confirmed against the DNA. TRBV21-1 counts as a pseudogene. The CDR3 totals 14 residues. CDR3 DNA: TGTGCCAGCAGCAAAGAACACAGGGGGGAGACCCAGTACTTC. This translates into CASSKEHRGETQYF.

This clone showed up just a few times. The chain couples TRBV7-9 to TRBJ2-1, with TRBD2 as a possible D gene (5 bases). CDR3 length: 14 amino acids. Germline V gene lookup returns CDR1 SEHNR and CDR2 FQNEAQ (reference sequence). Trimming removed 5 bases from V and 5 bases from J, with 13 bases in between. The CDR3 coding sequence is TGTGCCAGCAGCAAGACTACTCTGAACAATGAGCAGTTCTTC. It codes for CASSKTTLNNEQFF.

The chain links TRBV5-5 to TRBJ2-7; the match to TRBD2 covers 7 bases. CDR1 is SGHKS and CDR2 is YYEKEE in the germline V gene (reference sequence). Trimming took 5 bases from V and 0 from J; bases not matched to a gene: 8. The CDR3 is 15 residues long. The CDR3, as DNA: TGTGCCAGCAGGTTGCGGGGCGGGAGCTCCTACGAGCAGTACTTC. Protein sequence: CASRLRGGSSYEQYF.

The chain employs TRBV18 and TRBJ2-5; maybe TRBD2 (5 bases). Germline CDR1 KGHSH, CDR2 LQKENI. V was pared by 3 bases and J by 2 bases, with 16 bases between. The CDR3 contains 16 residues. In nucleotides, the CDR3 is TGTGCCAGCTCACCTCCGACTATTTATCGGCAAGAGACCCAGTACTTC. As protein: CASSPPTIYRQETQYF.

The chain combines TRBV19 with TRBJ2-1; no reliable D call. Trimming took 4 bases from V and 2 from J, leaving 9 bases between them. This CDR3 comprises 14 residues. In germline, CDR1 is LNHDA, CDR2 SQIVND (reference sequence). The CDR3 bases are TGTGCCAGTAGTAACGGCTTGACCTACAATGAGCAGTTCTTC. Protein sequence: CASSNGLTYNEQFF.

This sequence joins TRBV2 and TRBJ2-5; perhaps TRBD1 as D (6 bases). V gave up 5 bases and J gave up 5 bases, with 15 bases separating them. CDR1 is SNHLY, CDR2 FYNNEI, per germline. The CDR3 covers 14 residues. The CDR3 DNA reads TGTGCCAGCAGTTTACAGGGAGTAAGGGAGACCCAGTACTTC. It is translated as CASSLQGVRETQYF. Complete variable domain (other parts from reference TRBV2 and TRBJ2-5): EPEVTQTPSHQVTQMGQEVILRCVPISNHLYFYWYRQILGQKVEFLVSFYNNEISEKSEIFDDQFSVERPDGSNFTLKIRSTKLEDSAMYFCASSLQGVRETQYFGPGTRLLVL.

The chain employs TRBV9 and TRBJ1-4, with 10 bases lining up with TRBD1. Losses at the gene ends were 0 bases for V and 8 bases for J; bases not matched to a gene: 4. Germline V gene sequence: CDR1 SGDLS, CDR2 YYNGEE. The CDR3 contains 15 residues. CDR3 sequence: CASSVGGTGDEKLFF. DNA for the CDR3: TGTGCCAGCAGCGTAGGTGGGACAGGGGACGAAAAACTGTTTTTT.

This sequence joins TRBV15 and TRBJ2-2, with 11 bases that match TRBD1. V lost 8 bases, J lost 5 bases, and 7 bases stayed unmatched. There are 15 residues in the CDR3. CDR1 is LNHNV and CDR2 is YYDKDF in the germline V gene (reference sequence). Here the CDR3 reads CATRWDRGKTGELFF. The CDR3 DNA sequence: TGTGCCACCCGATGGGACAGGGGGAAGACCGGGGAGCTGTTTTTT.

Of note for this clone: The sample carries other DNA sequences with the same CDR3. The V call is TRBV2, the J call TRBJ2-7, with 8 bases lining up with TRBD2. Trimming cost V 3 bases and J 2 bases; bases outside gene matches: 3. The CDR3 loop spans 14 amino acids. Germline lookup yields CDR1 SNHLY and CDR2 FYNNEI. The CDR3 DNA sequence: TGTGCCAGCAGTGAGGCTAGCGGGCCCTACGAGCAGTACTTC. It codes for CASSEASGPYEQYF.

The genes are TRBV7-8 and TRBJ1-2; D uncertain. From germline, CDR1 is SGHVS and CDR2 FQNEAQ. V dropped 5 bases and J dropped 6 bases, with 10 bases sitting between them. The CDR3 length is 12 residues. The CDR3 DNA is TGTGCCAGCAGCCCACAGTCCGATGGCTACACCTTC. Encoded protein: CASSPQSDGYTF. The variable domain in full, with the rest retrieved from reference TRBV7-8 and TRBJ1-2, is GAGVSQSPRYKVAKRGQDVALRCDPISGHVSLFWYQQALGQGPEFLTYFQNEAQLDKSGLPSDRFFAERPEGSVSTLKIQRTQQEDSAVYLCASSPQSDGYTFGSGTRLTVV.

This rearrangement joins TRBV11-3 to TRBJ2-1; 8 bases line up with TRBD2. The CDR3 has 16 residues. Trimming took 1 base from V and 8 from J; bases not matched to a gene: 10. The V gene's germline CDR1 is SGHNT and CDR2 YENEEA. This CDR3 reads CASSLGGTRGFHEQFF. As DNA, the CDR3 is TGTGCCAGCAGCTTAGGTGGGACTAGAGGGTTCCATGAGCAGTTCTTC.

The gene calls are TRBV19 and TRBJ1-2; no definite D call. The CDR3 runs 13 residues. Trimming cost V 3 bases and J 2 bases, with 7 bases left between them. Germline-derived CDR1 and CDR2 are LNHDA and SQIVND (reference sequence). CDR3: CASSMGQNYGYTF. The CDR3 DNA follows: TGTGCCAGTAGTATGGGCCAGAACTATGGCTACACCTTC.

The chain uses TRBV11-1 and TRBJ1-1, with a tentative D call TRBD1 (5 bases). The V end lost 5 bases, the J end lost 2 bases, and 12 bases lay between the germline ends. This CDR3 spans 14 amino acids. Germline-derived CDR1 and CDR2 are SGHAT and FQDESV (reference sequence). CDR3 region: CASSTDRTNTEAFF. The CDR3 DNA follows: TGTGCCAGCAGCACCGACAGAACAAACACTGAAGCTTTCTTT.

This clone was observed a single time. The V call is TRBV7-9, the J call TRBJ2-1; 7 nucleotides match TRBD2. Germline V gene sequence: CDR1 SEHNR, CDR2 FQNEAQ (reference sequence). The CDR3 spans 12 residues. As DNA, the CDR3 is TGTGCGGGCAGCGGGAAATATAATGAGCAGTTCTTC. Translated: CAGSGKYNEQFF.

J is TRBJ2-7 and V is TRBV9; 13 nucleotides align to TRBD2. Germline CDR1 SGDLS, CDR2 YYNGEE. The CDR3 sequence is 15 residues long. Trimming took 4 bases from V and 4 from J; bases not matched to a gene: 5. The CDR3 reads CASSPGLAGIYEQYF. The CDR3 region has the DNA TGTGCCAGCAGCCCGGGACTAGCGGGAATTTACGAGCAGTACTTC.

The chain combines TRBV19 with TRBJ2-2; 7 nucleotides line up with TRBD1. The CDR3 runs 18 residues. In germline, CDR1 is LNHDA, CDR2 SQIVND (reference sequence). After removal of 2 bases from V and 3 bases from J, the junction contained 12 bases not matched to a gene. Here the CDR3 DNA reads TGTGCCAGTAGTATAAGGGGCACGGGACAGATCGACACCGGGGAGCTGTTTTTT. It codes for CASSIRGTGQIDTGELFF.

The J gene is TRBJ1-2, the V gene TRBV19; D may be TRBD1 (5 bases). The CDR3 is 16 residues long. V was clipped by 9 bases and J by 0 bases, with 20 bases between them. Germline V lookup: CDR1 LNHDA, CDR2 SQIVND (reference sequence). This CDR3 reads CARIHDLGEANYGYTF. CDR3 in DNA: TGTGCCAGGATACATGACCTGGGGGAAGCTAACTATGGCTACACCTTC.

The chain recombines TRBV15 with TRBJ2-5; 10 bases are a match to TRBD1. Germline CDR1 and CDR2: LNHNV and YYDKDF (reference sequence). The CDR3 length is 16 residues. V shed 1 base, J shed 5 bases, and the junction held 7 bases outside the gene matches. CDR3 loop: CATSRARQGAGETQYF. CDR3 in DNA: TGTGCCACCAGCAGAGCCCGACAGGGGGCAGGGGAGACCCAGTACTTC.

The J gene is TRBJ1-2, the V gene TRBV28; D is possibly TRBD1 (5 bases). Trimming cost V 5 bases and J 4 bases, with 14 bases left between them. The CDR3 totals 14 residues. Germline V lookup: CDR1 MDHEN, CDR2 SYDVKM. CDR3: CASSTMGRGYGYTF. CDR3 coding DNA: TGTGCCAGCAGTACAATGGGACGGGGCTATGGCTACACCTTC.

This sequence joins TRBV9 and TRBJ2-1; 11 bases match TRBD2. The junction had 15 bases not matched to a gene; V was cut back by 3 bases and J by 7 bases. CDR1 is SGDLS and CDR2 is YYNGEE in the germline V gene. The CDR3 loop spans 18 amino acids. This CDR3 reads CASSARGPGTSGANEQFF. The CDR3 region has the DNA TGTGCCAGCAGCGCCCGCGGCCCCGGGACTAGCGGAGCTAATGAGCAGTTCTTC.

The chain links TRBV29-1 to TRBJ1-2; no firm D call. This CDR3 spans 17 amino acids. Germline V CDR1 and CDR2: SQVTM, ANQGSEA. V shed 3 bases and J shed 4 bases, with 24 bases lying between them. CDR3 sequence reads: CSVDDRPLTEGVYGYTF. CDR3 DNA: TGCAGCGTTGATGACCGACCGCTTACTGAGGGCGTCTATGGCTACACCTTC.

V is TRBV5-4 and J is TRBJ2-4; tentatively, D is TRBD2 (6 bases). Trimming removed 8 bases from V and 1 base from J, with 7 bases in between. Germline V gene lookup returns CDR1 SGHNT and CDR2 YYREEE (reference sequence). CDR3 length equals 12 residues. CDR3 protein: CASGTAKNIQYF. DNA of the CDR3: TGTGCCAGTGGGACTGCCAAAAACATTCAGTACTTC.

V is TRBV28 and J is TRBJ2-2; either TRBD1 or TRBD2 may supply D (6 bases each). Per the germline V gene, CDR1 is MDHEN and CDR2 is SYDVKM. V was clipped by 1 base and J by 1 base, with 10 bases between them. There are 16 residues in the CDR3. CDR3 residues: CASSLYRGRNTGELFF. In nucleotides, the CDR3 is TGTGCCAGCAGTTTATATCGGGGGCGGAACACCGGGGAGCTGTTTTTT.

Worth noting for this clone: The identical CDR3 is also encoded by other nucleotide sequences in the sample. The rearrangement uses TRBV30 and TRBJ2-2; maybe TRBD2 (6 bases). Germline V gene sequence: CDR1 GTSNPN, CDR2 SVGIG (reference sequence). Between the trimmed V and J ends, which lost 5 bases and 5 bases, there was a span of 12 bases. CDR3 size: 13 residues. CDR3 sequence: CAWETGETGELFF. DNA for the CDR3: TGTGCCTGGGAAACGGGAGAGACCGGGGAGCTGTTTTTT.

The chain uses TRBV7-9 and TRBJ2-1, with 8 bases matching TRBD1. The CDR3 loop spans 16 amino acids. Germline V gene sequence: CDR1 SEHNR, CDR2 FQNEAQ (reference sequence). V shed 3 bases and J 4 bases; nucleotides not matched to a gene: 8. The CDR3 region is CASSFGVRGQYNEQFF. For the CDR3, the DNA is TGTGCCAGCAGCTTCGGGGTCAGGGGGCAATACAATGAGCAGTTCTTC. The variable domain in full, with the rest retrieved from reference TRBV7-9 and TRBJ2-1, is DTGVSQNPRHKITKRGQNVTFRCDPISEHNRLYWYRQTLGQGPEFLTYFQNEAQLEKSRLLSDRFSAERPKGSFSTLEIQRTEQGDSAMYLCASSFGVRGQYNEQFFGPGTRLTVL.

The rearrangement joins TRBV29-1 to TRBJ2-3; D is perhaps TRBD1 or TRBD2 (7 bases each). The CDR3 totals 13 residues. The V gene lost 6 bases and the J gene lost 5 bases, with 15 bases spanning the gap. Germline V gene data show CDR1 as SQVTM and CDR2 as ANQGSEA. The CDR3 coding sequence is TGCAGCGTCCAGACAGGGAGGGGAGATACGCAGTATTTT. As protein: CSVQTGRGDTQYF.

The CDR3 reads CASRELTSGNNEQFF. CDR3 coding DNA: TGCGCCAGCCGGGAATTGACTAGCGGGAACAATGAGCAGTTCTTC. The chain links TRBV4-1 to TRBJ2-1, with 11 nucleotides matching TRBD2. The CDR3 runs 15 residues. After removal of 8 bases from V and 5 bases from J, the junction contained 8 bases not matched to a gene. Germline CDR1 is MGHRA and CDR2 is YSYEKL.

A few counts support this clone. The chain carries TRBV10-3 and TRBJ1-1, with D perhaps matching TRBD1 (6 bases). Trimming removed 8 bases from V and 4 bases from J, with 17 bases in between. CDR1 is ENHRY, CDR2 SYGVKD, per germline. This CDR3 has 14 residues. The CDR3 spells CAIATTGFSTEAFF. The CDR3 DNA is TGTGCCATCGCAACTACAGGGTTCAGCACTGAAGCTTTCTTT.

This clone was seen just once. The sample has other DNA sequences that encode this CDR3 too. CDR3: CASSPGQGTDTQYF. The CDR3 DNA sequence: TGCGCCAGCAGCCCAGGACAGGGGACAGATACGCAGTATTTT. V and J are TRBV5-1 and TRBJ2-3, with 9 bases identical to TRBD1. Germline V gene sequence: CDR1 SGHRS, CDR2 YFSETQ. CDR3 size: 14 residues. Trimming took 4 bases from V and 3 from J; bases not matched to a gene: 3.

This chain joins TRBV15 and TRBJ2-1, with 14 bases identical to TRBD2. There are 16 residues in the CDR3. Trimming at V came to 2 bases and at J to 8 bases, leaving 5 bases not matched to a gene. Looked up from germline, CDR1 is LNHNV and CDR2 is YYDKDF (reference sequence). The DNA for the CDR3 is TGTGCCACCAGCAGAAGGACTAGCGGGGGGCCCGATGAGCAGTTCTTC. It codes for CATSRRTSGGPDEQFF.